This T cell receptor beta chain was observed in a study of T cell responses to AZD1222 COVID-19 vaccine. Study-level results: Only 5 or 6 AZD1222 recipients were seropositive at baseline. There were mostly white British donors and more females than males, and clonal diversity was possibly underestimated.

The CDR3 runs to 12 residues. Between the trimmed V and J ends, which lost 0 bases and 7 bases, there was a span of 5 bases. Germline V gene data show CDR1 as SGDLS and CDR2 as YYNGEE. Repertoires were generated with immunoSEQ multiplex PCR, while TCRdb's copy carries only in-frame clones and drops some. The sample has over 150,000 clones; about 93% are singletons. Note on this clone: Its target is unknown.

The TCR was taken from an adult who received the AZD1222 COVID-19 vaccine. This sample comprised peripheral blood, obtained 28 days after the second AZD1222 dose. The V gene is TRBV9, the J gene TRBJ2-1; D not resolved. The CDR3 sequence is CASSVVYNEQFF. In DNA form, the CDR3 reads TGTGCCAGCAGCGTAGTGTATAATGAGCAGTTCTTC.